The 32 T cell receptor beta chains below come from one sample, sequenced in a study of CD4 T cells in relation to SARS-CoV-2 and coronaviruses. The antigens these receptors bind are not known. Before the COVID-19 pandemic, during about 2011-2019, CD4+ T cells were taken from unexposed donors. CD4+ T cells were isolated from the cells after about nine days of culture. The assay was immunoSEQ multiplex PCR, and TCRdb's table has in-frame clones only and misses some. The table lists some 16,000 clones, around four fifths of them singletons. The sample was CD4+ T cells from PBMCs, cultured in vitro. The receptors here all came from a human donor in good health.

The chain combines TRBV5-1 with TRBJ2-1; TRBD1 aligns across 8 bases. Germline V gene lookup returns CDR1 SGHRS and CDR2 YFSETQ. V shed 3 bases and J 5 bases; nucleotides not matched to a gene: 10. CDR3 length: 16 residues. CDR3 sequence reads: CASSSNGQGIDNEQFF. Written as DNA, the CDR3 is TGCGCCAGCAGCTCGAACGGACAGGGTATAGACAATGAGCAGTTCTTC.

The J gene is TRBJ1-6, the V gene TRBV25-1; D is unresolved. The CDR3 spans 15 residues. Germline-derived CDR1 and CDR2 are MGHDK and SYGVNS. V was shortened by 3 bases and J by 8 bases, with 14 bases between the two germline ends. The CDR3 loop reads CASSEPTAEYSPLHF. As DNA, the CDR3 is TGTGCCAGCAGTGAGCCGACGGCGGAGTATTCACCCCTCCACTTT.

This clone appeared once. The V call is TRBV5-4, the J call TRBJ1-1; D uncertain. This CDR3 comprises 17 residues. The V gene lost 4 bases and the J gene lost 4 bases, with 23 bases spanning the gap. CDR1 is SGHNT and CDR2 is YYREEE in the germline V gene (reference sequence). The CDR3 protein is CASSPGRVGWESTEAFF. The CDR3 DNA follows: TGTGCCAGCAGCCCAGGTAGGGTAGGGTGGGAGAGCACTGAAGCTTTCTTT. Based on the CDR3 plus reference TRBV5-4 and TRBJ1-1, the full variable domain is ETGVTQSPTHLIKTRGQQVTLRCSSQSGHNTVSWYQQALGQGPQFIFQYYREEENGRGNFPPRFSGLQFPNYSSELNVNALELDDSALYLCASSPGRVGWESTEAFFGQGTRLTVV.

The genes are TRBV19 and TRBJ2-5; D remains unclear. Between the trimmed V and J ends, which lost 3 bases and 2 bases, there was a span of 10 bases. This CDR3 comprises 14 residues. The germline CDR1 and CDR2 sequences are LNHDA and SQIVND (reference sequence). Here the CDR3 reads CASSMGGSQETQYF. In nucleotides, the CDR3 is TGTGCCAGTAGTATGGGCGGCAGTCAAGAGACCCAGTACTTC. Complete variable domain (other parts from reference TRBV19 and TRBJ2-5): DGGITQSPKYLFRKEGQNVTLSCEQNLNHDAMYWYRQDPGQGLRLIYYSQIVNDFQKGDIAEGYSVSREKKESFPLTVTSAQKNPTAFYLCASSMGGSQETQYFGPGTRLLVL.

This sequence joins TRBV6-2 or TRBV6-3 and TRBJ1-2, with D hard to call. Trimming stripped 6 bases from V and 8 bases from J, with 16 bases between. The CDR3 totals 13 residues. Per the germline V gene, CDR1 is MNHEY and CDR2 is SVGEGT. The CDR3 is CASSSRRTEGYTF. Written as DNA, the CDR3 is TGTGCCAGCAGCTCGCGACGGACCGAGGGCTACACCTTC.

The CDR3 DNA follows: TGTGCCAGTAGTAAGAATTCCGAGGAGACCCAGTACTTC. Translation: CASSKNSEETQYF. V usage is TRBV19 and J usage is TRBJ2-5; D is unresolved. Trimming left V 4 bases short and J 5 bases short, with 11 bases between. Germline V gene lookup returns CDR1 LNHDA and CDR2 SQIVND (reference sequence). The CDR3 length is 13 residues. Full variable domain (rest looked up from reference TRBV19 and TRBJ2-5): DGGITQSPKYLFRKEGQNVTLSCEQNLNHDAMYWYRQDPGQGLRLIYYSQIVNDFQKGDIAEGYSVSREKKESFPLTVTSAQKNPTAFYLCASSKNSEETQYFGPGTRLLVL.

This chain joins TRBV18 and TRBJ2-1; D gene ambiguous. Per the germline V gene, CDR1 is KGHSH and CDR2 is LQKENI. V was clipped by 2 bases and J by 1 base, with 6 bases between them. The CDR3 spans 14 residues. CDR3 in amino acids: CASSPTSSYNEQFF. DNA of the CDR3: TGTGCCAGCTCACCAACGTCGTCCTACAATGAGCAGTTCTTC.

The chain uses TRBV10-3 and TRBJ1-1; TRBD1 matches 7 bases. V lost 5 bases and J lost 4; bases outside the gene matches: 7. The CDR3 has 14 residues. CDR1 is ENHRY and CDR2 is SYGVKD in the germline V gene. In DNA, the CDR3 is TGTGCCATCAGTTACAGGGGAGATGGCACTGAAGCTTTCTTT. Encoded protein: CAISYRGDGTEAFF.

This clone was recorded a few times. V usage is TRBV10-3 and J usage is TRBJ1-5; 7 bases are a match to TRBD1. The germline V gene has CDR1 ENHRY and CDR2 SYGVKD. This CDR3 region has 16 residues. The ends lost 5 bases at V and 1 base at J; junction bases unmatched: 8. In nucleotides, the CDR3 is TGTGCCATCAGTAAAACCCCAGGGGGAAGCAATCAGCCCCAGCATTTT. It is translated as CAISKTPGGSNQPQHF.

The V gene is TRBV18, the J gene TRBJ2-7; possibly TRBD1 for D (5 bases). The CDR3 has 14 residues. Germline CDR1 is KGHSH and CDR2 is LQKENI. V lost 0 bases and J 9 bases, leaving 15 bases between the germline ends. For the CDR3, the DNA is TGTGCCAGCTCACCACCGTCCAGGGCTACCGTGCAGTACTTC. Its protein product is CASSPPSRATVQYF.

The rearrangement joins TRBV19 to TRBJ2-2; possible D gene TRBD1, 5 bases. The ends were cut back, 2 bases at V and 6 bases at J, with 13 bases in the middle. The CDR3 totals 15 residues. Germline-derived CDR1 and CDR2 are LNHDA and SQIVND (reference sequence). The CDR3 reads CASSIQGLEAGELFF. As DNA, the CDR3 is TGTGCCAGTAGTATACAGGGTCTCGAGGCCGGGGAGCTGTTTTTT.

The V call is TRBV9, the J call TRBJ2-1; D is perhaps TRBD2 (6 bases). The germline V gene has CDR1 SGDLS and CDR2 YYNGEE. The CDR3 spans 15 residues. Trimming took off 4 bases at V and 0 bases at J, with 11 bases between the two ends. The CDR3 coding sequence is TGTGCCAGCAGCCCCAGACTAGGCTCCTACAATGAGCAGTTCTTC. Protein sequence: CASSPRLGSYNEQFF.

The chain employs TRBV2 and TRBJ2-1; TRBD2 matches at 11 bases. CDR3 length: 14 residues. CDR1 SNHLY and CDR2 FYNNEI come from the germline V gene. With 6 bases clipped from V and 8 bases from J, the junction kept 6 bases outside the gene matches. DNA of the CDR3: TGTGCCAGCAGCGGGACTAGCGGATTTTATGAGCAGTTCTTC. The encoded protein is CASSGTSGFYEQFF. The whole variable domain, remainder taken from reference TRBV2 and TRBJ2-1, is EPEVTQTPSHQVTQMGQEVILRCVPISNHLYFYWYRQILGQKVEFLVSFYNNEISEKSEIFDDQFSVERPDGSNFTLKIRSTKLEDSAMYFCASSGTSGFYEQFFGPGTRLTVL.

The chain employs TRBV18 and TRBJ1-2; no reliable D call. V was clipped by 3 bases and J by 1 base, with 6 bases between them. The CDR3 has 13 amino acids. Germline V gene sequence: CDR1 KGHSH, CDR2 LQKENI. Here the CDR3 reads CASSPEDNYGYTF. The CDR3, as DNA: TGTGCCAGCTCACCTGAAGATAACTATGGCTACACCTTC.

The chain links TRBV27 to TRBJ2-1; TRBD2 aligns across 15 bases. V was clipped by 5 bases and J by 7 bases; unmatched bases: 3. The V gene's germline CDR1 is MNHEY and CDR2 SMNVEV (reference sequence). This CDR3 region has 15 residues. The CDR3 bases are TGTGCCAGCAGTCCGGGGACTAGCGGGAGGAATGAGCAGTTCTTC. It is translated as CASSPGTSGRNEQFF.

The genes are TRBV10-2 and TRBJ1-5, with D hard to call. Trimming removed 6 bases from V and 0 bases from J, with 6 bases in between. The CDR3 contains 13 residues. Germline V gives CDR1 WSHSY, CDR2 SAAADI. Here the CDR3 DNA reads TGCGCCAGCAGCGACGCTAGCAATCAGCCCCAGCATTTT. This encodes CASSDASNQPQHF.

The CDR3 protein is CASSIDHTTAAYEQYF. CDR3 coding DNA: TGTGCCAGTAGTATAGATCATACGACAGCCGCCTACGAGCAGTACTTC. The rearrangement uses TRBV19 and TRBJ2-7; possible D gene TRBD1, 5 bases. The ends were cut back, 0 bases at V and 2 bases at J, with 14 bases in the middle. CDR3 size: 16 residues. From germline, CDR1 is LNHDA and CDR2 SQIVND (reference sequence). The variable domain in full, with the rest retrieved from reference TRBV19 and TRBJ2-7, is DGGITQSPKYLFRKEGQNVTLSCEQNLNHDAMYWYRQDPGQGLRLIYYSQIVNDFQKGDIAEGYSVSREKKESFPLTVTSAQKNPTAFYLCASSIDHTTAAYEQYFGPGTRLTVT.

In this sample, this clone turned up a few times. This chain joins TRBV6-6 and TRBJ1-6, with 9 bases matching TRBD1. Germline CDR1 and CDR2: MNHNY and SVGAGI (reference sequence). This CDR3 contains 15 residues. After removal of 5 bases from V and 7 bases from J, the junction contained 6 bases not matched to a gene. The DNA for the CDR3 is TGTGCCAGCAGTGTACAGGGGGCGGACAATTCACCCCTCCACTTT. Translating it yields CASSVQGADNSPLHF.

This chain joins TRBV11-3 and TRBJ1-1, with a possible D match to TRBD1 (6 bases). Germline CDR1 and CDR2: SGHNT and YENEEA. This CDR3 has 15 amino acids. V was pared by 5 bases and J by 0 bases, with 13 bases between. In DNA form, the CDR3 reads TGTGCCAGCAGCCCGGGAGGGGGACTGAACACTGAAGCTTTCTTT. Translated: CASSPGGGLNTEAFF.

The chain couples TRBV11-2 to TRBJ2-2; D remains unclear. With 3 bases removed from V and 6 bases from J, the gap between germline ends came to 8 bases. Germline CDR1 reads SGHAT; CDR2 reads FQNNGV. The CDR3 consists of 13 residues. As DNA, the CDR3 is TGTGCCAGCAGCTTGGGATCCGCCGGGGAGCTGTTTTTT. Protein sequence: CASSLGSAGELFF.

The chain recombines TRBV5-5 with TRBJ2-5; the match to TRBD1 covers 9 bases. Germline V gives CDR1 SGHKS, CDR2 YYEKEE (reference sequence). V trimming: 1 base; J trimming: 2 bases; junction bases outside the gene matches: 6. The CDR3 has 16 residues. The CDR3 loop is CASSLQQGAGQETQYF. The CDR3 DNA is TGTGCCAGCAGCTTGCAACAGGGGGCCGGGCAAGAGACCCAGTACTTC.

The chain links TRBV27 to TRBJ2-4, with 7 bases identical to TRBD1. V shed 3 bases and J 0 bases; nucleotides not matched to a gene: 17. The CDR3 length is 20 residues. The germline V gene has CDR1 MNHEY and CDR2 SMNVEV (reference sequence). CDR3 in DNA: TGTGCCAGCAGTTTTCCGGGACAGCGGCTTTCTTCTCTAGCCAAAAACATTCAGTACTTC. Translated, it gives CASSFPGQRLSSLAKNIQYF.

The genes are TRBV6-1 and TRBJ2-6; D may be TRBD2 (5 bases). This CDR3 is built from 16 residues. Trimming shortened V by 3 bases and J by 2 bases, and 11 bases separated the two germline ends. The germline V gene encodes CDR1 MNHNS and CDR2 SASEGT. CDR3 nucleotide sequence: TGTGCCAGCAGTGATGGGTCCGGGGCTGGGGCCAACGTCCTGACTTTC. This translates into CASSDGSGAGANVLTF.

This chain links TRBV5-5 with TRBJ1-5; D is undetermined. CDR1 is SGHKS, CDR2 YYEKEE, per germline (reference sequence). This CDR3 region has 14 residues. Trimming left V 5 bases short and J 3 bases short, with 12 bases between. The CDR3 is CASSFYGVNQPQHF. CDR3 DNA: TGTGCCAGCAGTTTTTACGGGGTCAATCAGCCCCAGCATTTT.

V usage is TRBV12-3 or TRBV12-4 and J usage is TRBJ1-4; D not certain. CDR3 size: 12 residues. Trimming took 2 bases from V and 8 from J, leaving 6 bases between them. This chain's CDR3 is CASSLTPEKLFF. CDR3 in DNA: TGTGCCAGCAGTTTAACACCCGAAAAACTGTTTTTT.

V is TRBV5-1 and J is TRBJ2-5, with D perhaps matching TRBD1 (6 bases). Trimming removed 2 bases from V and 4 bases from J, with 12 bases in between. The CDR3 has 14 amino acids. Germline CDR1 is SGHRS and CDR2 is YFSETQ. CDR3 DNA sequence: TGCGCCAGCAGCTTACCAGTGGGGGCAGAGACCCAGTACTTC. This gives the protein CASSLPVGAETQYF. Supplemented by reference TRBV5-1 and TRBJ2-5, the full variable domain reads KAGVTQTPRYLIKTRGQQVTLSCSPISGHRSVSWYQQTPGQGLQFLFEYFSETQRNKGNFPGRFSGRQFSNSRSEMNVSTLELGDSALYLCASSLPVGAETQYFGPGTRLLVL.

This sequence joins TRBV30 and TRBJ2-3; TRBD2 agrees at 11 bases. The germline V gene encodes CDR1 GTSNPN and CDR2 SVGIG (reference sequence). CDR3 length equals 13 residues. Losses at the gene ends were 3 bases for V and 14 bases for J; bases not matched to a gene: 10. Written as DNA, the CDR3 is TGTGCCTGGAGAGTCGCCGGGACTAGCGGCTGGTATTTT. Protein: CAWRVAGTSGWYF.

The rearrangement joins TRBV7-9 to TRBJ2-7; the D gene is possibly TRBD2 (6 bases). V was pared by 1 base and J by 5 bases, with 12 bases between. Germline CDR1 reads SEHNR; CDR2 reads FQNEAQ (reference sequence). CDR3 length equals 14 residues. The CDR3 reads CASSLGLAPNEQYF. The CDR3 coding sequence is TGTGCCAGCAGCTTAGGGCTAGCGCCGAACGAGCAGTACTTC. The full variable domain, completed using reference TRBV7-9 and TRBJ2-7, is DTGVSQNPRHKITKRGQNVTFRCDPISEHNRLYWYRQTLGQGPEFLTYFQNEAQLEKSRLLSDRFSAERPKGSFSTLEIQRTEQGDSAMYLCASSLGLAPNEQYFGPGTRLTVT.

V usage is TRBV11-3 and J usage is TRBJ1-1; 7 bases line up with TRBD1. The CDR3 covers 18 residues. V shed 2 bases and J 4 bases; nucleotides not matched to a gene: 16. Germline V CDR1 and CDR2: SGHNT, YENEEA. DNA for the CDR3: TGTGCCAGCAGCTTATTGTTCATCAGGGGGGCGCGGTTCACTGAAGCTTTCTTT. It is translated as CASSLLFIRGARFTEAFF. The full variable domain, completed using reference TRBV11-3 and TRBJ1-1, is EAGVVQSPRYKIIEKKQPVAFWCNPISGHNTLYWYLQNLGQGPELLIRYENEEAVDDSQLPKDRFSAERLKGVDSTLKIQPAELGDSAVYLCASSLLFIRGARFTEAFFGQGTRLTVV.

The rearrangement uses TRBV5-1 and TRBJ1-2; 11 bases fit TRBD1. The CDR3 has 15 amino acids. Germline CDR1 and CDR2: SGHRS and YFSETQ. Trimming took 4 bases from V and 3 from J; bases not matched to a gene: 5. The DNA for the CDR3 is TGCGCCAGCAGCCCGGACAGGGGGCCGGACTATGGCTACACCTTC. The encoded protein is CASSPDRGPDYGYTF.

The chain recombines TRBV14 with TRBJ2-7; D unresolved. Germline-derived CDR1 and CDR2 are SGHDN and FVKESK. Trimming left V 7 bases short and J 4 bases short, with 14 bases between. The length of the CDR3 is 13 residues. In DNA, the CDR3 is TGTGCCAGCATCTCGGGTCCCCCTTACGAGCAGTACTTC. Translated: CASISGPPYEQYF.

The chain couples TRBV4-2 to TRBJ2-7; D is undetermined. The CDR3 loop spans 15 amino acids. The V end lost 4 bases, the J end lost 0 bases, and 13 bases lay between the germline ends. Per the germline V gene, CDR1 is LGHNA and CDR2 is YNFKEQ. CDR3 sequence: CASSPRLESSYEQYF. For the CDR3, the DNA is TGTGCCAGCAGCCCCCGGCTGGAGAGCTCCTACGAGCAGTACTTC.